These 27 T cell receptor beta chains originate from one sample sequenced in a study of T cell responses to AZD1222 COVID-19 vaccine. Only in-frame clones appear in the TCRdb table, and some are missing; sequencing was by immunoSEQ multiplex PCR. In the table there are more than 150,000 clones, around 94% of which are singletons. The starting material was peripheral blood, obtained 28 days after the second AZD1222 dose. These receptors were collected from an adult who received the AZD1222 COVID-19 vaccine.

This clone has only one observation. The V and J genes are TRBV7-9 and TRBJ1-1, with TRBD1 as a possible D gene (5 bases). Per the germline V gene, CDR1 is SEHNR and CDR2 is FQNEAQ (reference sequence). The CDR3 covers 15 residues. V lost 4 bases, J lost 1 base, and 13 bases lay in between. CDR3 in DNA: TGTGCCAGCAGCTCTACAGGAACAGCGAACACTGAAGCTTTCTTT. Translation: CASSSTGTANTEAFF.

This clone turned up a few times. V usage is TRBV5-8 and J usage is TRBJ1-6; D is ambiguous. This CDR3 region has 12 residues. Trimming stripped 5 bases from V and 7 bases from J, with 7 bases between. The germline V gene encodes CDR1 SGHTS and CDR2 YDEGEE. The CDR3 spells CASSPLNSPLHF. The CDR3 DNA follows: TGTGCCAGCAGTCCCTTAAATTCACCCCTCCACTTT.

This chain links TRBV24-1 with TRBJ2-7, with D perhaps TRBD1 (6 bases). With 5 bases removed from V and 7 bases from J, the gap between germline ends came to 14 bases. Germline-derived CDR1 and CDR2 are KGHDR and SFDVKD. CDR3 length: 13 amino acids. The CDR3 protein is CATSGQGSREQYF. CDR3 nucleotide sequence: TGTGCCACCAGTGGGCAGGGGTCAAGGGAGCAGTACTTC.

The chain couples TRBV27 to TRBJ2-1; D perhaps matches TRBD2 (6 bases). CDR3 length: 15 residues. The germline V gene has CDR1 MNHEY and CDR2 SMNVEV (reference sequence). Trimming pared 0 bases from V and 4 bases from J, leaving 10 bases between. CDR3 residues: CASSLSGGSYNEQFF. The DNA of the CDR3 is TGTGCCAGCAGTTTATCGGGGGGATCATACAATGAGCAGTTCTTC.

The chain joins TRBV7-9 to TRBJ1-5; TRBD1 aligns across 7 bases. Germline V CDR1 and CDR2: SEHNR, FQNEAQ (reference sequence). J gave up 0 bases and V 5 bases, and 7 bases lay outside the gene matches. The CDR3 has 16 residues. CDR3 sequence (DNA): TGTGCCAGCAGCCCGGGACAGCTTAATAGCAATCAGCCCCAGCATTTT. Translated, it gives CASSPGQLNSNQPQHF.

The chain carries TRBV3-1 (or the pseudogene TRBV3-2) and TRBJ1-2; 7 nucleotides agree with TRBD1. The CDR3 has 14 residues. V shed 4 bases and J 4 bases; nucleotides not matched to a gene: 6. Per germline, CDR1 LGHDT and CDR2 YNNKEL (reference sequence). In DNA, the CDR3 is TGTGCCAGCAGCCCATCTAGGGGGCTCTATGGCTACACCTTC. Translating gives CASSPSRGLYGYTF.

The chain uses TRBV10-3 and TRBJ1-1; D not certain. CDR3 length: 13 residues. The germline V gene encodes CDR1 ENHRY and CDR2 SYGVKD. V lost 6 bases and J 6 bases, leaving 14 bases between the germline ends. The CDR3 DNA sequence: TGTGCCATCAGGACCGAGTCTTGGGCTGAAGCTTTCTTT. It yields the protein CAIRTESWAEAFF.

The chain has TRBV28 and TRBJ2-7, with 12 nucleotides matching TRBD2. The junction had 4 bases not matched to a gene; V was cut back by 4 bases and J by 6 bases. CDR1 and CDR2 from the germline V gene are MDHEN and SYDVKM. This CDR3 spans 14 amino acids. CDR3: CASSSSGRAPEQYF. CDR3 coding DNA: TGTGCCAGCAGTTCTAGCGGGAGGGCCCCCGAGCAGTACTTC.

This chain connects TRBV6-2 or TRBV6-3 to TRBJ1-5; D is uncertain. Germline loops: CDR1 MNHEY, CDR2 SVGEGT. The CDR3 runs 14 residues. The V end was cut by 4 bases, the J end by 6 bases, with 13 bases between. CDR3 protein: CASSWVGVAQPQHF. DNA for the CDR3: TGTGCCAGCAGTTGGGTTGGGGTTGCTCAGCCCCAGCATTTT.

V gene TRBV20-1 combines with J gene TRBJ1-6, with 10 positions matching TRBD1. V lost 3 bases, J lost 5 bases, and 4 bases stayed unmatched. The CDR3 is 15 residues long. Germline-derived CDR1 and CDR2 are DFQATT and SNEGSKA (reference sequence). CDR3 in amino acids: CSASYGTGDNSPLHF. For the CDR3, the DNA is TGCAGTGCTAGTTACGGGACAGGGGATAATTCACCCCTCCACTTT.

This clone was seen only once. The chain carries TRBV10-3 and TRBJ2-3, with D possibly being TRBD1 or TRBD2 (5 bases each). CDR1 ENHRY and CDR2 SYGVKD come from the germline V gene. Trimming removed 10 bases from V and 4 bases from J, with 15 bases in between. This CDR3 contains 13 residues. CDR3 in DNA: TGTGCCACGGGGCCCGGGGTAGCAGATACGCAGTATTTT. Translation gives CATGPGVADTQYF.

This sequence joins TRBV7-9 and TRBJ2-1, with 8 bases lining up with TRBD2. This CDR3 is 14 amino acids long. Germline CDR1 and CDR2: SEHNR and FQNEAQ (reference sequence). CDR3 sequence (DNA): TGTGGCTGGTTGGGTTGGCGGGGGGACAATGAGCAGTTCTTC. Translated: CGWLGWRGDNEQFF.

The chain carries TRBV28 and TRBJ2-3, with 9 positions matching TRBD2. V was pared by 3 bases and J by 2 bases, with 6 bases of the junction left unmatched. The germline gives CDR1 MDHEN, CDR2 SYDVKM. The CDR3 runs to 16 residues. This CDR3 is CASSFQLAGPTDTQYF. The CDR3 region has the DNA TGTGCCAGCAGTTTTCAACTAGCGGGTCCCACAGATACGCAGTATTTT.

The rearrangement links TRBV7-9 to TRBJ2-7; D uncertain. The V and J ends lost 5 bases and 2 bases respectively, with 13 bases between them. The CDR3 is made up of 14 amino acids. CDR1 SEHNR and CDR2 FQNEAQ come from the germline V gene (reference sequence). In DNA, the CDR3 is TGTGCCAGCAGCCCACGGGTCGGCCCCTACGAGCAGTACTTC. It translates to CASSPRVGPYEQYF.

This chain uses TRBV7-2 with TRBJ2-7; D might be TRBD1 or TRBD2, each matching 5 bases. The CDR3 contains 14 residues. Trimming shortened V by 5 bases and J by 2 bases, and 13 bases separated the two germline ends. Per the germline V gene, CDR1 is SGHTA and CDR2 is FQGNSA. CDR3 nucleotide sequence: TGTGCCAGCAGCGCCCGGGACGGAGCCTACGAGCAGTACTTC. Protein product: CASSARDGAYEQYF. Looking up the rest from reference TRBV7-2 and TRBJ2-7 gives the full variable domain: GAGVSQSPSNKVTEKGKDVELRCDPISGHTALYWYRQSLGQGLEFLIYFQGNSAPDKSGLPSDRFSAERTGGSVSTLTIQRTQQEDSAVYLCASSARDGAYEQYFGPGTRLTVT.

V gene TRBV5-8 combines with J gene TRBJ1-3; no definite D call. The CDR3 sequence is 16 residues long. Trimming left V 4 bases short and J 0 bases short, with 14 bases between. Germline lookup yields CDR1 SGHTS and CDR2 YDEGEE. The CDR3 nucleotides read TGTGCCAGCAGCCGTTGGACGGTCCACTCTGGAAACACCATATATTTT. It codes for CASSRWTVHSGNTIYF.

The chain couples TRBV11-2 to TRBJ1-2; no clear D gene. Trimming shortened V by 5 bases and J by 7 bases, and 11 bases separated the two germline ends. Germline V CDR1 and CDR2: SGHAT, FQNNGV. CDR3 length equals 12 residues. CDR3 amino acids: CASSPRLAGYTF. DNA of the CDR3: TGTGCCAGCAGCCCCCGGCTTGCTGGCTACACCTTC.

V is TRBV3-1 (or the pseudogene TRBV3-2) and J is TRBJ1-1; no firm D call. This CDR3 spans 14 amino acids. V was cut by 0 bases and J by 2 bases, with 7 bases left in between. In germline, CDR1 is LGHDT, CDR2 YNNKEL (reference sequence). The chain's CDR3 is CASSQDVENTEAFF. DNA for the CDR3: TGTGCCAGCAGCCAAGACGTTGAAAACACTGAAGCTTTCTTT.

The chain couples TRBV6-5 to TRBJ2-5; D may be TRBD2 (5 bases). The length of the CDR3 is 12 residues. In germline, CDR1 is MNHEY, CDR2 SVGAGI. Deletions cut 6 bases from V and 4 bases from J, with 9 bases between. This chain's CDR3 is CASSAEGETQYF. CDR3 DNA: TGTGCCAGCAGCGCCGAGGGAGAGACCCAGTACTTC.

The chain couples TRBV5-8 to TRBJ2-3; no reliable D call. Trimming shortened V by 1 base and J by 0 bases, and 9 bases separated the two germline ends. Germline CDR1 SGHTS, CDR2 YDEGEE. The CDR3 spans 15 residues. This chain's CDR3 is CASSLRRLSTDTQYF. CDR3 nucleotide sequence: TGTGCCAGCAGCTTGCGCAGATTAAGCACAGATACGCAGTATTTT.

The rearrangement links TRBV7-2 to TRBJ1-3, with a weak D call TRBD1 (5 bases). The V and J ends lost 1 base and 5 bases respectively, with 15 bases between them. Germline V lookup: CDR1 SGHTA, CDR2 FQGNSA. The CDR3 contains 16 residues. The CDR3 nucleotides are TGTGCCAGCAGCTTAGGGGGGGAACAGATCAGAAACACCATATATTTT. Encoded protein: CASSLGGEQIRNTIYF.

The chain links TRBV6-6 to TRBJ2-1; 8 nucleotides line up with TRBD2. The germline V gene has CDR1 MNHNY and CDR2 SVGAGI (reference sequence). The CDR3 runs to 16 residues. After removal of 6 bases from V and 2 bases from J, the junction contained 9 bases not matched to a gene. The CDR3 nucleotides are TGTGCCAGCAGCCTCGAACTAGCGGCCCCCTACAATGAGCAGTTCTTC. As protein: CASSLELAAPYNEQFF.

The V and J genes are TRBV5-5 and TRBJ2-1; 7 bases align to TRBD2. V lost 4 bases and J lost 6; bases outside the gene matches: 13. Germline CDR1 reads SGHKS; CDR2 reads YYEKEE (reference sequence). This CDR3 has 16 amino acids. CDR3: CASSPMSGMGGNEQFF. In DNA, the CDR3 is TGTGCCAGCAGCCCAATGAGCGGGATGGGTGGCAATGAGCAGTTCTTC. Using reference TRBV5-5 and TRBJ2-1 for the parts outside the CDR3, the full variable domain is DAGVTQSPTHLIKTRGQQVTLRCSPISGHKSVSWYQQVLGQGPQFIFQYYEKEERGRGNFPDRFSARQFPNYSSELNVNALLLGDSALYLCASSPMSGMGGNEQFFGPGTRLTVL.

The rearrangement uses TRBV28 and TRBJ2-1; 11 bases align to TRBD1. CDR1 and CDR2 (germline): MDHEN, SYDVKM. V trimming: 7 bases; J trimming: 7 bases; junction bases outside the gene matches: 12. This CDR3 comprises 16 residues. CDR3 sequence: CASITPRTGGVNEQFF. The CDR3, as DNA: TGTGCCAGCATCACGCCCAGGACAGGGGGCGTAAATGAGCAGTTCTTC.

This chain joins TRBV9 and TRBJ2-3; the match to TRBD1 covers 7 bases. V lost 3 bases and J lost 0; bases outside the gene matches: 7. The CDR3 loop spans 16 amino acids. The germline V gene encodes CDR1 SGDLS and CDR2 YYNGEE. The CDR3 region has the DNA TGTGCCAGCAGCGGCTCAACAGGGGTTAGCACAGATACGCAGTATTTT. The encoded protein is CASSGSTGVSTDTQYF.

The chain recombines TRBV12-3 or TRBV12-4 with TRBJ2-7; no firm D call. The CDR3 is 11 amino acids. V dropped 7 bases and J dropped 5 bases, with 9 bases sitting between them. The CDR3 is CASTTRNEQYF. The DNA of the CDR3 is TGTGCCAGCACGACCCGTAACGAGCAGTACTTC.

The rearrangement links TRBV7-6 to TRBJ1-1; a weak D match, TRBD1 (5 bases). Germline V lookup: CDR1 SGHVS, CDR2 FNYEAQ. V gave up 1 base and J gave up 6 bases, with 15 bases separating them. The CDR3 sequence is 15 residues long. For the CDR3, the DNA is TGTGCCAGCAGCTTAGGAGGACTGGGGGTCTCTGAAGCTTTCTTT. Its translation: CASSLGGLGVSEAFF.